This TCR beta chain was sequenced during a study of blood T cell repertoires in COVID-19. Study overall: Spain, Italy and the United States supplied samples that represented acute and convalescent COVID-19. PBMCs, B-cell-depleted T cells, or T cells provided the cDNA or gDNA that made up the material.

In the case of this clone: Other DNA variants within this sample encode the same CDR3.

Sequencing used immunoSEQ multiplex PCR; TCRdb keeps in-frame clones, though not all of them. This sample yields more than 100,000 clones, of which 88% are seen a single time; roughly 1% belongs to the top ten. The specimen sequenced was peripheral blood. This receptor was obtained from a woman aged 45-60 years with active or convalescent COVID-19.

The CDR3 DNA is TGTGCCAGCTCTCCGGGACTAGAAGAGACCCAGTACTTC. It codes for CASSPGLEETQYF. The rearrangement links TRBV18 to TRBJ2-5, with 8 bases matching TRBD2. CDR3 length equals 13 residues. V gave up 6 bases and J gave up 3 bases; unmatched junction bases: 3. The germline V gene has CDR1 KGHSH and CDR2 LQKENI.